The T cell receptor (beta chain) described here comes from a study of shared clonotypes between healthy human individuals. Assay: immunoSEQ multiplex PCR; the TCRdb copy retains only in-frame clones and omits some. The sample holds roughly 2.1 million clones, 93% seen once. On this clone itself: Its antigen is unknown.

CD45RO-negative, CCR7-selected cells formed the naive CD8 fraction, which excluded terminally differentiated effector memory CD45RA+ cells. Findings and limits, study-wide: Despite large depth, sorted-subset datasets appeared incompletely sequenced. Clonotypes shared by all four donors outscored non-shared clonotypes in generation probability. It was only blood that was sampled, and tissue repertoires likely differ.

This CDR3 has 13 amino acids. V was trimmed by 3 bases and J by 10 bases, leaving 13 bases between them. Germline V gene sequence: CDR1 SEHNR, CDR2 FQNEAQ (reference sequence). This TCR was recovered from a man between 18 and 29 years old in good health. Some clones in this sample may be carry-over from other donors' samples. Sequencing input: naive CD8+ T cells from PBMCs. V usage is TRBV7-9 and J usage is TRBJ2-1; D not certain. This chain's CDR3 is CASSFDFPEEQFF. CDR3 bases: TGTGCCAGCAGCTTTGACTTCCCGGAGGAGCAGTTCTTC.